The 23 T cell receptor beta chains below were found in one sample sequenced in a study of T cell responses to AZD1222 COVID-19 vaccine. The repertoire was sequenced with immunoSEQ multiplex PCR; TCRdb's copy has only in-frame clones and lacks some. The data contain around 100,000 clones, approximately 81% of them singletons. Sequenced material: peripheral blood, taken 28 days after the second AZD1222 dose. The receptors were gathered from an adult who received the AZD1222 COVID-19 vaccine.

The J gene is TRBJ2-7, the V gene TRBV6-2 or TRBV6-3; 16 positions agree with TRBD2. Trimming at V came to 6 bases and at J to 2 bases, leaving 4 bases not matched to a gene. Germline V CDR1 and CDR2: MNHEY, SVGEGT. This CDR3 is built from 16 residues. The CDR3 loop reads CASSTGTSGRAYEQYF. For the CDR3, the DNA is TGTGCCAGCAGCACCGGGACTAGCGGGAGGGCCTACGAGCAGTACTTC.

CDR3 sequence reads: CASSPSIETYEQYF. The CDR3 coding sequence is TGTGCCAGCTCACCTTCCATAGAGACCTACGAGCAGTACTTC. The rearrangement joins TRBV18 to TRBJ2-7; no clear D. Looked up from germline, CDR1 is KGHSH and CDR2 is LQKENI. The length of the CDR3 is 14 residues. Trimming stripped 3 bases from V and 2 bases from J, with 11 bases between.

The chain is built from TRBV9 and TRBJ2-7; TRBD1 matches at 8 bases. This CDR3 has 11 amino acids. V lost 3 bases and J lost 7; bases outside the gene matches: 0. Germline CDR1 is SGDLS and CDR2 is YYNGEE. CDR3 sequence: CASSGTGEQYF. Here the CDR3 DNA reads TGTGCCAGCAGCGGGACAGGGGAGCAGTACTTC.

This chain links TRBV18 with TRBJ1-2; 10 nucleotides agree with TRBD1. The CDR3 extends over 16 amino acids. J gave up 6 bases and V 2 bases, and 9 bases lay outside the gene matches. Germline CDR1 and CDR2: KGHSH and LQKENI. CDR3 sequence: CASSPAPGQGSDGYTF. DNA for the CDR3: TGTGCCAGCTCACCAGCGCCGGGACAGGGGAGTGATGGCTACACCTTC. Together with reference TRBV18 and TRBJ1-2, the CDR3 gives the full variable domain: NAGVMQNPRHLVRRRGQEARLRCSPMKGHSHVYWYRQLPEEGLKFMVYLQKENIIDESGMPKERFSAEFPKEGPSILRIQQVVRGDSAAYFCASSPAPGQGSDGYTFGSGTRLTVV.

In its sample, this clone was seen a few times. The V call is TRBV27, the J call TRBJ1-5; 9 bases fit TRBD1. The ends lost 5 bases at V and 7 bases at J; junction bases unmatched: 3. CDR1 and CDR2 (germline): MNHEY, SMNVEV (reference sequence). The CDR3 is 13 residues long. The chain's CDR3 is CASSKQGAQPQHF. CDR3 nucleotide sequence: TGTGCCAGCAGTAAACAGGGGGCCCAGCCCCAGCATTTT.

The chain carries TRBV19 and TRBJ1-1; the D gene is possibly TRBD1 (6 bases). From germline, CDR1 is LNHDA and CDR2 SQIVND (reference sequence). The ends were cut back, 9 bases at V and 0 bases at J, with 17 bases in the middle. This CDR3 has 15 residues. CDR3 sequence: CASRRQGPMNTEAFF. The CDR3 DNA reads TGTGCCAGCCGCCGGCAGGGGCCTATGAACACTGAAGCTTTCTTT.

A note on this clone: The same CDR3 is also encoded by other DNA sequences in this sample. The chain combines TRBV28 with TRBJ2-7, with D uncertain. Deletions cut 3 bases from V and 4 bases from J, with 10 bases between. The germline gives CDR1 MDHEN, CDR2 SYDVKM. The CDR3 spans 13 residues. The CDR3 DNA reads TGTGCCAGCAGTTTGGCGCTGACGTACGAGCAGTACTTC. Translated, it gives CASSLALTYEQYF.

This clone was seen only once. This chain connects TRBV7-2 to TRBJ2-5; TRBD2 aligns across 10 bases. V was clipped by 2 bases and J by 4 bases; unmatched bases: 4. CDR1 and CDR2 from the germline V gene are SGHTA and FQGNSA. The CDR3 runs to 15 residues. CDR3 protein: CASSLQRGGRETQYF. The CDR3 DNA reads as TGTGCCAGCAGCTTACAGCGGGGGGGCCGAGAGACCCAGTACTTC. The entire variable domain, with the rest obtained from reference TRBV7-2 and TRBJ2-5, is as follows: GAGVSQSPSNKVTEKGKDVELRCDPISGHTALYWYRQSLGQGLEFLIYFQGNSAPDKSGLPSDRFSAERTGGSVSTLTIQRTQQEDSAVYLCASSLQRGGRETQYFGPGTRLLVL.

CDR3 region: CSVRGAFNEKLFF. The CDR3 bases are TGCAGCGTCCGAGGGGCCTTTAATGAAAAACTGTTTTTT. The chain has TRBV29-1 and TRBJ1-4; weak D call: TRBD1 (5 bases). Germline lookup yields CDR1 SQVTM and CDR2 ANQGSEA. The CDR3 totals 13 residues. The V and J ends lost 6 bases and 4 bases respectively, with 12 bases between them.

The J gene is TRBJ1-2, the V gene TRBV14, with D unclear. Trimming left V 0 bases short and J 11 bases short, with 10 bases between. Germline V gene sequence: CDR1 SGHDN, CDR2 FVKESK. The CDR3 runs to 12 residues. The CDR3 DNA sequence: TGTGCCAGCAGCCAAGAAGGTCGGACGTACACCTTC. Translating gives CASSQEGRTYTF.

The rearrangement joins TRBV7-3 to TRBJ1-2; 8 positions match TRBD1. Germline CDR1 and CDR2: SGHTA and FQGTGA. The CDR3 spans 21 residues. V lost 1 base, J lost 1 base, and 20 bases stayed unmatched. This CDR3 is CASSLKGGRGREASLNYGYTF. The DNA for the CDR3 is TGTGCCAGCAGCTTAAAAGGCGGCAGGGGGCGGGAAGCTTCACTTAACTATGGCTACACCTTC. Looking up the rest from reference TRBV7-3 and TRBJ1-2 gives the full variable domain: GAGVSQTPSNKVTEKGKYVELRCDPISGHTALYWYRQSLGQGPEFLIYFQGTGAADDSGLPNDRFFAVRPEGSVSTLKIQRTERGDSAVYLCASSLKGGRGREASLNYGYTFGSGTRLTVV.

This chain uses TRBV5-1 with TRBJ2-7; TRBD1 agrees at 7 bases. Germline values: CDR1 SGHRS, CDR2 YFSETQ. The CDR3 consists of 17 residues. V lost 4 bases and J lost 2; bases outside the gene matches: 15. The CDR3 DNA reads as TGCGCCAGCAGCCACCTCGCTTCGGGACAGTCGGCCTACGAGCAGTACTTC. Protein sequence: CASSHLASGQSAYEQYF. The full variable domain, in which reference TRBV5-1 and TRBJ2-7 provide the parts outside the CDR3, is KAGVTQTPRYLIKTRGQQVTLSCSPISGHRSVSWYQQTPGQGLQFLFEYFSETQRNKGNFPGRFSGRQFSNSRSEMNVSTLELGDSALYLCASSHLASGQSAYEQYFGPGTRLTVT.

The chain has TRBV7-2 and TRBJ2-2; 9 nucleotides line up with TRBD1. This CDR3 region has 16 residues. Germline V gene lookup returns CDR1 SGHTA and CDR2 FQGNSA. The V gene end was trimmed by 5 bases and the J gene end by 4 bases; junction bases not matched to a gene: 8. CDR3 amino acids: CASSRYRDRATGELFF. Here the CDR3 DNA reads TGTGCCAGCAGCCGCTACCGGGACAGGGCCACCGGGGAGCTGTTTTTT.

J is TRBJ2-2 and V is TRBV3-1 (or the pseudogene TRBV3-2); either TRBD1 or TRBD2 may supply D (6 bases each). The CDR3 has 16 residues. Germline CDR1 is LGHDT and CDR2 is YNNKEL (reference sequence). Between the trimmed V and J ends, which lost 5 bases and 3 bases, there was a span of 16 bases. The CDR3 bases are TGTGCCAGCAGCTACAGGAACAGGGAGGACACCGGGGAGCTGTTTTTT. This gives the protein CASSYRNREDTGELFF.

The chain joins TRBV30 to TRBJ1-3; D is undetermined. CDR1 GTSNPN and CDR2 SVGIG come from the germline V gene (reference sequence). Trimming pared 3 bases from V and 3 bases from J, leaving 3 bases between. The CDR3 has 11 amino acids. This CDR3 reads CAWSNGNTIYF. CDR3 sequence (DNA): TGTGCCTGGAGCAATGGAAACACCATATATTTT.

J is TRBJ2-1 and V is TRBV5-1, with 10 bases identical to TRBD2. CDR3 length equals 16 residues. Germline-derived CDR1 and CDR2 are SGHRS and YFSETQ. Trimming at V came to 3 bases and at J to 7 bases, leaving 10 bases not matched to a gene. Written as DNA, the CDR3 is TGCGCCAGCAGCTGGACTAGCGGCAATAGCTGGAATGAGCAGTTCTTC. It codes for CASSWTSGNSWNEQFF.

The V gene is TRBV5-6, the J gene TRBJ2-5, with 8 positions matching TRBD1. With V trimmed by 4 bases and J by 0 bases, 8 bases remained unmatched. Germline values: CDR1 SGHDT, CDR2 YYEEEE. This CDR3 is built from 16 residues. CDR3 in amino acids: CASSAQPTGDQETQYF. The CDR3 DNA reads TGTGCCAGCAGCGCGCAACCGACAGGGGACCAAGAGACCCAGTACTTC.

The chain recombines TRBV18 with TRBJ2-5; no clear D gene. Germline CDR1 reads KGHSH; CDR2 reads LQKENI. Trimming pared 4 bases from V and 2 bases from J, leaving 17 bases between. The CDR3 spans 16 residues. The CDR3 sequence: CASSLTVVASQETQYF. The CDR3 DNA reads as TGTGCCAGCTCACTAACTGTTGTGGCGTCTCAAGAGACCCAGTACTTC.

This sequence joins TRBV2 and TRBJ2-3; TRBD2 matches at 11 bases. The CDR3 loop spans 15 amino acids. The trim removed 6 bases at V and 6 bases at J, leaving 8 bases unmatched. Germline-derived CDR1 and CDR2 are SNHLY and FYNNEI. CDR3 nucleotide sequence: TGTGCCAGCAGCCGAACTAGCGGGAGTGTTGATACGCAGTATTTT. Its translation: CASSRTSGSVDTQYF.

V is TRBV30 and J is TRBJ2-7; D assignment may be TRBD1 or TRBD2 (5 bases each). V was clipped by 0 bases and J by 8 bases, with 14 bases between them. The CDR3 runs 13 residues. Germline loops: CDR1 GTSNPN, CDR2 SVGIG (reference sequence). The CDR3 sequence is CAWSVRDGTKQYF. The CDR3 bases are TGTGCCTGGAGTGTCCGGGACGGAACAAAGCAGTACTTC.

A single count supports this clone. J is TRBJ2-7 and V is TRBV2; D is possibly TRBD1 (5 bases). Germline values: CDR1 SNHLY, CDR2 FYNNEI. Trimming removed 4 bases at V and 0 bases at J, with 10 bases between. The CDR3 covers 14 residues. The CDR3 is CASSADTSSYEQYF. The DNA of the CDR3 is TGTGCCAGCAGTGCGGACACGAGCTCCTACGAGCAGTACTTC.

The chain employs TRBV5-4 and TRBJ2-5; perhaps TRBD2 as D (6 bases). Per germline, CDR1 SGHNT and CDR2 YYREEE (reference sequence). The CDR3 has 14 residues. V was trimmed by 0 bases and J by 5 bases, leaving 11 bases between them. In DNA, the CDR3 is TGTGCCAGCAGCTTGGCCGGGGGTGGGGAGACCCAGTACTTC. Protein sequence: CASSLAGGGETQYF.

The chain recombines TRBV23-1 with TRBJ2-5; D unclear. TRBV23-1 is known as an ORF, though its function is uncertain. V lost 4 bases and J lost 12, with 9 bases in between. This CDR3 is built from 10 residues. CDR3 protein: CASSRTKKYF. The CDR3 nucleotides read TGCGCCAGCAGTCGTACAAAAAAGTACTTC.